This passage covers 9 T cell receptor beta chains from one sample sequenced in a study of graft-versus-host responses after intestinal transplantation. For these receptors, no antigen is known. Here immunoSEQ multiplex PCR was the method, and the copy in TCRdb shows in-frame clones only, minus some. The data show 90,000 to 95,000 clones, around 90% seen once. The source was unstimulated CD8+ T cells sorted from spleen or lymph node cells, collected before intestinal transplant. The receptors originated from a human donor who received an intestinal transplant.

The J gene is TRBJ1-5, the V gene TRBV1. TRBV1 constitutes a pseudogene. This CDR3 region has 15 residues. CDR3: CTSSQERWSNQPQHF. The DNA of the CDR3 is TGCACCAGCAGCCAAGAGAGGTGGAGCAATCAGCCCCAGCATTTT.

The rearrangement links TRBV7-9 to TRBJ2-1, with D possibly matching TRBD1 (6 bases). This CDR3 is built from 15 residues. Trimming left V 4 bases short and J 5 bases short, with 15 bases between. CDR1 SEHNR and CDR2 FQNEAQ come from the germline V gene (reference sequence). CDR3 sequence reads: CASSYLGGQNNEQFF. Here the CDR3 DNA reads TGTGCCAGCAGCTACCTAGGCGGACAGAACAATGAGCAGTTCTTC.

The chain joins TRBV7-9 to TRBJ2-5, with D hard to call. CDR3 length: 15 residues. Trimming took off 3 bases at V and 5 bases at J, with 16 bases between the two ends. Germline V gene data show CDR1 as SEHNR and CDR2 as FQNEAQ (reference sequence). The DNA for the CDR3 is TGTGCCAGCAGCTTTCCAGATCGCGCCATCGAGACCCAGTACTTC. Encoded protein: CASSFPDRAIETQYF.

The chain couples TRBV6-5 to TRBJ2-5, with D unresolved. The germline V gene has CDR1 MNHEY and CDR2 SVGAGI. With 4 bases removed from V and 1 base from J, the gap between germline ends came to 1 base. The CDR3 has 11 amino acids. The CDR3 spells CASSFQETQYF. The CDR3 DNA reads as TGTGCCAGCAGTTTCCAAGAGACCCAGTACTTC.

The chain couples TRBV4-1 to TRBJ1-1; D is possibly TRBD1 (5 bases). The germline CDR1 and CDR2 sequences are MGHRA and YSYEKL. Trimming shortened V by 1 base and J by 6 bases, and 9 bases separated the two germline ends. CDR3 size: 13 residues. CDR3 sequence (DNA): TGCGCCAGCAGCCAAGTTGGGGACCCTGAAGCTTTCTTT. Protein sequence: CASSQVGDPEAFF.

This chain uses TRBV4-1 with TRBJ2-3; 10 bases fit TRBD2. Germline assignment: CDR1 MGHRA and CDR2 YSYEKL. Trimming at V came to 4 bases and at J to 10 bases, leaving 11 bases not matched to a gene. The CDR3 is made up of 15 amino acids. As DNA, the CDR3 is TGCGCCAGCAGCCCGCTAGCGGGGGTCCGCCGTGCGCAGTATTTT. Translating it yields CASSPLAGVRRAQYF.

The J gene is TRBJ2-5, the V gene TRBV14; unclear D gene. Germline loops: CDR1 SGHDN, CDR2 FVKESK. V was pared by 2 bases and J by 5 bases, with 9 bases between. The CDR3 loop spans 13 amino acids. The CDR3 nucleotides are TGTGCCAGCAGCCAATGGGCTTCGGAGACCCAGTACTTC. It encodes CASSQWASETQYF.

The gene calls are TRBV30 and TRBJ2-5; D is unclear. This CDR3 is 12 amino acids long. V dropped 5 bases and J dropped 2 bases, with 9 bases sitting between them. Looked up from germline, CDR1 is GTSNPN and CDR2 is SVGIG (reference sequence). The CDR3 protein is CAWSQLQETQYF. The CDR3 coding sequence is TGTGCCTGGTCACAGTTACAAGAGACCCAGTACTTC.

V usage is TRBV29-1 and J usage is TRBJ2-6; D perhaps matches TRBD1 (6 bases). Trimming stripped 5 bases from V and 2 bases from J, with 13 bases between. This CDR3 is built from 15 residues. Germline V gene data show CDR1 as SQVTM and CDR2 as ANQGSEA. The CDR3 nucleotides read TGCAGCGTTCCGAAACAGGGTACTGGGGCCAACGTCCTGACTTTC. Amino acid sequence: CSVPKQGTGANVLTF.